Sequencing of this T cell receptor (beta chain) was carried out in a study of blood T cells in healthy people across ages. Only a few counts were recorded for this clonotype. Its target is not known. A J-beta primer mix and a sample-barcoded 5' primer were used in a second PCR of about 7 to 12 cycles. TCRdb ran MiXCR on the 5' RACE reads and lists one entry per CDR3 protein. The table lists about 680,000 distinct CDR3 sequences, roughly 49% of them singletons, with about a third in the top ten. Study-wide results and caveats: The CMV status of each donor remained undetermined, and this could have confounded shifts in expanded clonotypes.

Germline CDR1 is SEHNR and CDR2 is FQNEAQ (reference sequence). This CDR3 contains 17 residues. Donors ranged from about 6 to 90 years old and were healthy Caucasians in Russia. Samples each had at least 5 micrograms of total RNA extracted. The source is a woman aged 60-75 years in good health. The specimen was blood. The chain joins TRBV7-9 to TRBJ2-1; the match to TRBD1 covers 11 bases. The DNA matches TRBJ2-7 better at its end, which makes the J call doubtful. The CDR3 here is CASSLNQRTGGYNEQYF. The CDR3 DNA is TGTGCCAGCAGCTTAAATCAGCGGACAGGGGGCTACAATGAGCAGTACTTC.